Listed below are T cell receptor beta chains from one sample, sequenced in a study of PD-L1 blockade in urothelial cancer. The method was immunoSEQ multiplex PCR; TCRdb's version includes in-frame clones alone and lacks a portion of them. The sample consists of about 120,000 clones, more than 85% of them appearing once. The sequencing used PBMCs, collected around atezolizumab (anti-PD-L1) treatment. The receptors were sampled from a man in his 60s with urothelial cancer. Both conserved end residues are part of each CDR3. The order of the fields is CDR3 length, V gene, clone size, J gene, D gene, CDR3 DNA, CDR3 protein. A D gene is named only where the DNA matches it firmly. Rows give clone size only sometimes, using once, few, many, or a class for an expanded clone.

cdr3_length: 15; v_call: TRBV2; clone_size: .; j_call: TRBJ2-7; d_call: TRBD2; cdr3_nt: TGTGCCAGTCAGAGAGGTAGCGGGAGCTCCTACGAGCAGTACTTC; cdr3_aa: CASQRGSGSSYEQYF
cdr3_length: 15; v_call: TRBV6-4; clone_size: .; j_call: TRBJ2-3; d_call: TRBD2; cdr3_nt: TGTGCCAGCAGTGAGTCTAGCGGGAGCACAGATACGCAGTATTTT; cdr3_aa: CASSESSGSTDTQYF
cdr3_length: 14; v_call: TRBV7-9; clone_size: .; j_call: TRBJ2-2; d_call: TRBD1; cdr3_nt: TGTGCCAGCAGCCGGACAGGGAACACCGGGGAGCTGTTTTTT; cdr3_aa: CASSRTGNTGELFF
cdr3_length: 14; v_call: TRBV10-1; clone_size: once; j_call: TRBJ2-7; d_call: TRBD2; cdr3_nt: TGCGCCAGCAGTTCCTTAGCGGGAGGGTACGAGCAGTACTTC; cdr3_aa: CASSSLAGGYEQYF
cdr3_length: 14; v_call: TRBV28; clone_size: .; j_call: TRBJ1-4; d_call: TRBD1; cdr3_nt: TGTGCCAGCAGACACAGGGGGGGTAGTGAAAAACTGTTTTTT; cdr3_aa: CASRHRGGSEKLFF
cdr3_length: 16; v_call: TRBV7-6; clone_size: .; j_call: TRBJ2-3; d_call: TRBD2; cdr3_nt: TGTGCCAGCAGCCTGGAGACCGGGGGGAGCACAGATACGCAGTATTTT; cdr3_aa: CASSLETGGSTDTQYF
cdr3_length: 15; v_call: TRBV2; clone_size: .; j_call: TRBJ2-7; d_call: TRBD1; cdr3_nt: TGTGCCAGCAGTCCCGGGACAGGGAAGTCCTACGAGCAGTACTTC; cdr3_aa: CASSPGTGKSYEQYF
cdr3_length: 15; v_call: TRBV5-4; clone_size: .; j_call: TRBJ1-6; d_call: .; cdr3_nt: TGTGCCAGCAGCCGAGATGTGGGGCTAAATTCACCCCTCCACTTT; cdr3_aa: CASSRDVGLNSPLHF
cdr3_length: 13; v_call: TRBV15; clone_size: .; j_call: TRBJ2-3; d_call: .; cdr3_nt: TGTGCCACCAGCTCTGAGGTCCAAGATACGCAGTATTTT; cdr3_aa: CATSSEVQDTQYF
cdr3_length: 13; v_call: TRBV6-6; clone_size: .; j_call: TRBJ1-2; d_call: .; cdr3_nt: TGTGCCAGCAGTCGGACAGTGAACTATGGCTACACCTTC; cdr3_aa: CASSRTVNYGYTF
cdr3_length: 16; v_call: TRBV7-2; clone_size: .; j_call: TRBJ2-5; d_call: TRBD2; cdr3_nt: TGTGCCAGCAGCCAGCGGGCTAGCGGGGGTGCAGAGACCCAGTACTTC; cdr3_aa: CASSQRASGGAETQYF
cdr3_length: 14; v_call: TRBV5-1; clone_size: .; j_call: TRBJ2-3; d_call: .; cdr3_nt: TGCGCCAGCAGCTTGGAAGCGGTCACAGATACGCAGTATTTT; cdr3_aa: CASSLEAVTDTQYF
cdr3_length: 14; v_call: TRBV7-9; clone_size: .; j_call: TRBJ2-7; d_call: .; cdr3_nt: TGTGCCAGCAGCTTCGGTCAGGCCTCCTACGAGCAGTACTTC; cdr3_aa: CASSFGQASYEQYF
cdr3_length: 15; v_call: TRBV19; clone_size: .; j_call: TRBJ1-2; d_call: .; cdr3_nt: TGTGCCAGTAGTATAGCGTCAGGCTCTGGCTATGGCTACACCTTC; cdr3_aa: CASSIASGSGYGYTF
cdr3_length: 15; v_call: TRBV9; clone_size: .; j_call: TRBJ2-7; d_call: TRBD2; cdr3_nt: TGTGCCAGCAGCTCGGGACTAGCGTACGCCTACGAGCAGTACTTC; cdr3_aa: CASSSGLAYAYEQYF
cdr3_length: 14; v_call: TRBV6-5; clone_size: .; j_call: TRBJ1-2; d_call: .; cdr3_nt: TGTGCCAGCAGGGAAGGGGGGGCCCTCGGGGGCTACACCTTC; cdr3_aa: CASREGGALGGYTF
cdr3_length: 15; v_call: TRBV5-4; clone_size: .; j_call: TRBJ2-1; d_call: .; cdr3_nt: TGTGCCAGCAGTCAGGGGGACTTCTCCTACAATGAGCAGTTCTTC; cdr3_aa: CASSQGDFSYNEQFF
cdr3_length: 13; v_call: TRBV6-5; clone_size: few; j_call: TRBJ1-2; d_call: TRBD1; cdr3_nt: TGTGCCTCTCTGGACAGGAATAAGGATGGCTACACCTTC; cdr3_aa: CASLDRNKDGYTF
cdr3_length: 15; v_call: TRBV19; clone_size: .; j_call: TRBJ2-1; d_call: TRBD2; cdr3_nt: TGTGCCAGTAGTATGGGACTAGCAGTTGACAATGAGCAGTTCTTC; cdr3_aa: CASSMGLAVDNEQFF
cdr3_length: 13; v_call: TRBV4-2; clone_size: .; j_call: TRBJ1-1; d_call: .; cdr3_nt: TGTGCCAGCAGTAAACAGGGCAACACTGAAGCTTTCTTT; cdr3_aa: CASSKQGNTEAFF
cdr3_length: 15; v_call: TRBV7-8; clone_size: .; j_call: TRBJ1-2; d_call: TRBD1; cdr3_nt: TGTGCCAGCAGCTTAGGGACAGGGAGGCTTGATGGCTACACCTTC; cdr3_aa: CASSLGTGRLDGYTF
cdr3_length: 18; v_call: TRBV4-1; clone_size: .; j_call: TRBJ2-3; d_call: TRBD2; cdr3_nt: TGCGCCAGCAGGCTACTAGCGGGAGGGCCGGGGAGCACAGATACGCAGTATTTT; cdr3_aa: CASRLLAGGPGSTDTQYF
cdr3_length: 13; v_call: TRBV11-2; clone_size: .; j_call: TRBJ1-2; d_call: .; cdr3_nt: TGTGCCAGCAGCTTTGCACAGGCCAATGGCTACACCTTC; cdr3_aa: CASSFAQANGYTF
cdr3_length: 16; v_call: TRBV21-1; clone_size: .; j_call: TRBJ2-4; d_call: .; cdr3_nt: TGTGCAAAGGGTGGACTCACCGCTCCGGCCAAAAACATTCAGTACTTC; cdr3_aa: CAKGGLTAPAKNIQYF
cdr3_length: 14; v_call: TRBV2; clone_size: .; j_call: TRBJ2-1; d_call: TRBD2; cdr3_nt: TGTGCCAGCGGCCTGGGACTAGCGGGTAAATCGCAGTTCTTC; cdr3_aa: CASGLGLAGKSQFF
cdr3_length: 17; v_call: TRBV4-1; clone_size: .; j_call: TRBJ2-5; d_call: TRBD2; cdr3_nt: TGCGCCAGCAGCCGGGGACTAGCGGGGCCGACCAGAGAGACCCAGTACTTC; cdr3_aa: CASSRGLAGPTRETQYF
cdr3_length: 17; v_call: TRBV5-6; clone_size: .; j_call: TRBJ2-1; d_call: TRBD2; cdr3_nt: TGTGCCAGCAGCACCACTGCTGGCGGGAGGGCCGGCAATGAGCAGTTCTTC; cdr3_aa: CASSTTAGGRAGNEQFF
cdr3_length: 13; v_call: TRBV4-2; clone_size: .; j_call: TRBJ1-5; d_call: .; cdr3_nt: TGTGCCAGCAGCCAAGAAACGGAGGCGGCCCAGCATTTT; cdr3_aa: CASSQETEAAQHF
cdr3_length: 16; v_call: TRBV9; clone_size: .; j_call: TRBJ2-2; d_call: .; cdr3_nt: TGTGCCAGCAGCGTAGAAGTCGGAGGGAACACCGGGGAGCTGTTTTTT; cdr3_aa: CASSVEVGGNTGELFF
cdr3_length: 12; v_call: TRBV6-5; clone_size: .; j_call: TRBJ2-3; d_call: .; cdr3_nt: TGTGCCAGCAGGGGCAACACAGATACGCAGTATTTT; cdr3_aa: CASRGNTDTQYF
cdr3_length: 16; v_call: TRBV4-1; clone_size: .; j_call: TRBJ2-2; d_call: TRBD1; cdr3_nt: TGCGCCAGCAGCCAGGGGACAGGGGTTAACACCGGGGAGCTGTTTTTT; cdr3_aa: CASSQGTGVNTGELFF
cdr3_length: 16; v_call: TRBV28; clone_size: .; j_call: TRBJ2-5; d_call: TRBD1; cdr3_nt: TGTGCCAGCAGTTTAGGTGACAGGGGGCAGTTAGAGACCCAGTACTTC; cdr3_aa: CASSLGDRGQLETQYF
cdr3_length: 16; v_call: TRBV6-5; clone_size: .; j_call: TRBJ2-2; d_call: TRBD2; cdr3_nt: TGTGCCAGCAGTTACGGGGGACTACCCTCAACCGGGGAGCTGTTTTTT; cdr3_aa: CASSYGGLPSTGELFF
cdr3_length: 15; v_call: TRBV7-2; clone_size: .; j_call: TRBJ2-3; d_call: .; cdr3_nt: TGTGCCAGCAGCCTGGGGCCGCCGAGCATAGATACGCAGTATTTT; cdr3_aa: CASSLGPPSIDTQYF
cdr3_length: 15; v_call: TRBV7-8; clone_size: .; j_call: TRBJ2-7; d_call: .; cdr3_nt: TGTGCCAGCAGCTTAGGTCCCACCGACTATTACGAGCAGTACTTC; cdr3_aa: CASSLGPTDYYEQYF
cdr3_length: 13; v_call: TRBV10-3; clone_size: .; j_call: TRBJ2-5; d_call: .; cdr3_nt: TGTGCCATCAGTGACCGTCAGCAAGAGACCCAGTACTTC; cdr3_aa: CAISDRQQETQYF
cdr3_length: 14; v_call: TRBV9; clone_size: .; j_call: TRBJ2-3; d_call: TRBD2; cdr3_nt: TGTGCCAGCAGCGTTATAGCGGGGGAGGATACGCAGTATTTT; cdr3_aa: CASSVIAGEDTQYF
cdr3_length: 14; v_call: TRBV4-2; clone_size: .; j_call: TRBJ2-3; d_call: .; cdr3_nt: TGTGCCAGCAGCCAATTACAGGGCGCAGATACGCAGTATTTT; cdr3_aa: CASSQLQGADTQYF
cdr3_length: 13; v_call: TRBV30; clone_size: .; j_call: TRBJ2-7; d_call: .; cdr3_nt: TGTGCCTGGAGTGTACTAGGGATCTACGAGCAGTACTTC; cdr3_aa: CAWSVLGIYEQYF
cdr3_length: 17; v_call: TRBV4-2; clone_size: .; j_call: TRBJ2-7; d_call: TRBD1; cdr3_nt: TGTGCCAGCAGCCACGTACCTTCCGGGACAGCTCCCTACGAGCAGTACTTC; cdr3_aa: CASSHVPSGTAPYEQYF
cdr3_length: 15; v_call: TRBV5-1; clone_size: .; j_call: TRBJ2-2; d_call: TRBD1; cdr3_nt: TGCGCCAGCAGCTTTAGACAGGGTTTCACCGGGGAGCTGTTTTTT; cdr3_aa: CASSFRQGFTGELFF
cdr3_length: 18; v_call: TRBV5-4; clone_size: .; j_call: TRBJ1-5; d_call: .; cdr3_nt: TGTGCCAGCAGCCAGAGGTTTGGGGCAGGGGACAGCAATCAGCCCCAGCATTTT; cdr3_aa: CASSQRFGAGDSNQPQHF
cdr3_length: 15; v_call: TRBV7-3; clone_size: .; j_call: TRBJ2-5; d_call: TRBD1; cdr3_nt: TGTGCCAGCAGCTCCCGACAGGGGCGCGGGGAGACCCAGTACTTC; cdr3_aa: CASSSRQGRGETQYF
cdr3_length: 16; v_call: TRBV28; clone_size: .; j_call: TRBJ1-1; d_call: .; cdr3_nt: TGTGCCAGCAGTTTAAGTCCAGGGATTTTAAACACTGAAGCTTTCTTT; cdr3_aa: CASSLSPGILNTEAFF
cdr3_length: 18; v_call: TRBV4-3; clone_size: .; j_call: TRBJ2-6; d_call: TRBD1; cdr3_nt: TGCGCCAGCAGCCCGGGACAGGGCCGACGCTCTGGGGCCAACGTCCTGACTTTC; cdr3_aa: CASSPGQGRRSGANVLTF
cdr3_length: 11; v_call: TRBV6-5; clone_size: .; j_call: TRBJ2-1; d_call: .; cdr3_nt: TGTGCCAGCAGTTACCTAGCTGAGCAGTTCTTC; cdr3_aa: CASSYLAEQFF
cdr3_length: 15; v_call: TRBV18; clone_size: .; j_call: TRBJ2-3; d_call: .; cdr3_nt: TGTGCCAGCTCACCATACACGACTAGCACAGATACGCAGTATTTT; cdr3_aa: CASSPYTTSTDTQYF
cdr3_length: 14; v_call: TRBV6-6; clone_size: .; j_call: TRBJ1-4; d_call: .; cdr3_nt: TGTGCCAGCAGTTCCCCCGGGACTAATGAAAAACTGTTTTTT; cdr3_aa: CASSSPGTNEKLFF
cdr3_length: 15; v_call: TRBV4-3; clone_size: .; j_call: TRBJ1-2; d_call: .; cdr3_nt: TGCGCCAGCAGCCAAGATTGGGGGGGAGGCTATGGCTACACCTTC; cdr3_aa: CASSQDWGGGYGYTF
cdr3_length: 15; v_call: TRBV27; clone_size: .; j_call: TRBJ2-1; d_call: TRBD2; cdr3_nt: TGTGCCAGCAGTCTAGCGGGACCCTCCTACAATGAGCAGTTCTTC; cdr3_aa: CASSLAGPSYNEQFF
cdr3_length: 12; v_call: TRBV28; clone_size: .; j_call: TRBJ1-2; d_call: .; cdr3_nt: TGTGCCAGCAGTTCCGGGGTTCGGGGCTACACCTTC; cdr3_aa: CASSSGVRGYTF
cdr3_length: 15; v_call: TRBV9; clone_size: .; j_call: TRBJ2-3; d_call: TRBD1; cdr3_nt: TGTGCCAGCAGCAAACAGGGGGAAGGGACAGATACGCAGTATTTT; cdr3_aa: CASSKQGEGTDTQYF
cdr3_length: 17; v_call: TRBV4-1; clone_size: .; j_call: TRBJ1-5; d_call: .; cdr3_nt: TGCGCCAGCAGCCGCTGGGGAGGAGGGGATAGCAATCAGCCCCAGCATTTT; cdr3_aa: CASSRWGGGDSNQPQHF
cdr3_length: 16; v_call: TRBV27; clone_size: .; j_call: TRBJ2-7; d_call: .; cdr3_nt: TGTGCCAGCAGTTCGTTAGACAGGAGCCCCTCCTACGAGCAGTACTTC; cdr3_aa: CASSSLDRSPSYEQYF
cdr3_length: 14; v_call: TRBV14; clone_size: once; j_call: TRBJ1-5; d_call: TRBD1; cdr3_nt: TGTGCCAGCAGCCAGGACAGGGCGCGTCAGCCCCAGCATTTT; cdr3_aa: CASSQDRARQPQHF
cdr3_length: 16; v_call: TRBV14; clone_size: .; j_call: TRBJ2-2; d_call: .; cdr3_nt: TGTGCCAGCAGCCAAGGACGGACAGAGAACACCGGGGAGCTGTTTTTT; cdr3_aa: CASSQGRTENTGELFF
cdr3_length: 15; v_call: TRBV5-4; clone_size: .; j_call: TRBJ2-5; d_call: TRBD2; cdr3_nt: TGTGCCAGCAGCTTGGGTGACGGGAGGGCCGAGACCCAGTACTTC; cdr3_aa: CASSLGDGRAETQYF